The rows below give T cell receptor beta chains drawn from one sample of a study of blood T cell repertoires in COVID-19. The protocol was immunoSEQ multiplex PCR, while the TCRdb copy is restricted to in-frame clones and leaves out a portion. The sample includes under 300,000 clones, 90% seen only once; the top ten take 2.1%. Sequenced sample: peripheral blood. These receptors were taken from a woman aged 55 to 70 with COVID-19, enrolled during active disease. Each CDR3 is given with its conserved first and last residue. The D gene is left open where the match is weak. Where a row states a size, it is once, few, many or the class of an expanded clone; other rows omit it.

size: once; D: TRBD1; V: TRBV7-8; J: TRBJ2-7; DNA: TGTGCCAGCAGCACTTACAGGGGGCGATGGGAGCAGTACTTC; CDR3: CASSTYRGRWEQYF
size: once; D: -; V: TRBV15; J: TRBJ1-1; DNA: TGTGCCACCAGCGAGGACAGCGTGAACACTGAAGCTTTCTTT; CDR3: CATSEDSVNTEAFF
size: -; D: -; V: TRBV29-1; J: TRBJ2-1; DNA: TGCAGCGTTAGAATAGCTGGGCAGTTCTTC; CDR3: CSVRIAGQFF
size: -; D: TRBD1; V: TRBV5-4; J: TRBJ1-2; DNA: TGTGCCAGCAGCGTTCCCGGGACAGGGATGGGTGGCTACACCTTC; CDR3: CASSVPGTGMGGYTF
size: -; D: -; V: TRBV11-2; J: TRBJ1-1; DNA: TGTGCCAGCAGCTTATGGAGGGATGGGCTGAACACTGAAGCTTTCTTT; CDR3: CASSLWRDGLNTEAFF
size: -; D: -; V: TRBV5-6; J: TRBJ1-3; DNA: TGTGCCAGCACCTCAGCCGTCGGGATCTCTGGAAACACCATATATTTT; CDR3: CASTSAVGISGNTIYF
size: few; D: TRBD2; V: TRBV7-2; J: TRBJ2-2; DNA: TGTGCCAGCAGCATGCTAGCGGGGGTAAACACCGGGGAGCTGTTTTTT; CDR3: CASSMLAGVNTGELFF
size: -; D: -; V: TRBV4-3; J: TRBJ1-5; DNA: TGCGCCAGCAGCCAACGACAGTTCAATCAGCCCCAGCATTTT; CDR3: CASSQRQFNQPQHF
size: -; D: TRBD2; V: TRBV5-1; J: TRBJ2-1; DNA: TGCGCCAGCAGCTTGGCCAGCGGGGGCACCTACAATGAGCAGTTCTTC; CDR3: CASSLASGGTYNEQFF
size: -; D: TRBD1; V: TRBV5-1; J: TRBJ2-3; DNA: TGCGCCAGCAGCACCCAGGGGGCGGCAGATACGCAGTATTTT; CDR3: CASSTQGAADTQYF
size: -; D: TRBD2; V: TRBV7-2; J: TRBJ2-7; DNA: TGTGCCAGCAGCGAACGGGACTATTTTCACGAGCAGTACTTC; CDR3: CASSERDYFHEQYF
size: -; D: -; V: TRBV5-6; J: TRBJ1-1; DNA: TGTGCCAGCAGCTTGGATCGGAGGGTGAACACTGAAGCTTTCTTT; CDR3: CASSLDRRVNTEAFF
size: -; D: TRBD2; V: TRBV20-1; J: TRBJ2-7; DNA: TGCAGTGCTAGTGGGGGGGGAGTAGACGAGCAGTACTTC; CDR3: CSASGGGVDEQYF
size: -; D: -; V: TRBV4-2; J: TRBJ2-3; DNA: TGTGCCAGCAGTCAACTTGACGTCGGGGATACGCAGTATTTT; CDR3: CASSQLDVGDTQYF
size: -; D: TRBD1; V: TRBV19; J: TRBJ2-7; DNA: TGTGCCAGTAGTACACTGGGACAGGGGGCGTCCGAGCAGTACTTC; CDR3: CASSTLGQGASEQYF
size: -; D: -; V: TRBV7-9; J: TRBJ2-2; DNA: TGTGCCCGAACCGGGACAAACGCGAACACCGGGGAGCTGTTTTTT; CDR3: CARTGTNANTGELFF
size: -; D: -; V: TRBV6-5; J: TRBJ1-1; DNA: TGTGCCAGCAGTTACTCATTCCGTACTGAAGCTTTCTTT; CDR3: CASSYSFRTEAFF
size: -; D: -; V: TRBV12-3/TRBV12-4; J: TRBJ1-5; DNA: TGTGCCAGCAGTTTACTCCGGACAGACACCCAGCATTTT; CDR3: CASSLLRTDTQHF
size: -; D: -; V: TRBV5-1; J: TRBJ1-2; DNA: TGCGCCAGCAGCTTGGGAGGGTTGAAAGGCTACACCTTC; CDR3: CASSLGGLKGYTF
size: -; D: TRBD1; V: TRBV6-5; J: TRBJ2-7; DNA: TGTGCCAGCAACGCCGGGACAGGGTCCTACGAGCAGTACTTC; CDR3: CASNAGTGSYEQYF
size: -; D: -; V: TRBV25-1; J: TRBJ1-6; DNA: TGTGCCAGCAGTGACAGGATTAATTCACCCCTCCACTTT; CDR3: CASSDRINSPLHF
size: -; D: -; V: TRBV5-1; J: TRBJ1-3; DNA: TGCGCCAGCAGCTTGACGGGGGGGTTTACGGACACCATATATTTT; CDR3: CASSLTGGFTDTIYF
size: -; D: -; V: TRBV7-2; J: TRBJ1-1; DNA: TGTGCCAGCAGCCCAAGACAGCTGAACACTGAAGCTTTCTTT; CDR3: CASSPRQLNTEAFF
size: -; D: -; V: TRBV5-1; J: TRBJ1-2; DNA: TGCGCCAGCAGCTTCTTGCAGGGGATCCAGGCAGGTGGCTACACCTTC; CDR3: CASSFLQGIQAGGYTF
size: -; D: -; V: TRBV5-1; J: TRBJ2-5; DNA: TGCGCCAGCAGCCCGGGGGGCTACTCGTACCAAGAGACCCAGTACTTC; CDR3: CASSPGGYSYQETQYF